This T cell receptor beta chain was recovered during a study of T cell responses to AZD1222 COVID-19 vaccine. J gave up 5 bases and V 2 bases, and 2 bases lay outside the gene matches. Per the germline V gene, CDR1 is SGHTA and CDR2 is FQGTGA. The CDR3 spans 13 residues. TCRdb's table, derived via immunoSEQ multiplex PCR, lists solely in-frame clones and lacks some. The profile shows 90,000 to 120,000 clones, approximately 90% of them singletons. This chain joins TRBV7-3 and TRBJ1-2, with TRBD1 matching 7 bases. The receptor was isolated from an adult who received the AZD1222 COVID-19 vaccine. The specimen was peripheral blood, collected 28 days after the second AZD1222 dose. The CDR3: CASSLQGGYGYTF. In nucleotides, the CDR3 is TGTGCCAGCAGCTTACAGGGGGGATATGGCTACACCTTC.